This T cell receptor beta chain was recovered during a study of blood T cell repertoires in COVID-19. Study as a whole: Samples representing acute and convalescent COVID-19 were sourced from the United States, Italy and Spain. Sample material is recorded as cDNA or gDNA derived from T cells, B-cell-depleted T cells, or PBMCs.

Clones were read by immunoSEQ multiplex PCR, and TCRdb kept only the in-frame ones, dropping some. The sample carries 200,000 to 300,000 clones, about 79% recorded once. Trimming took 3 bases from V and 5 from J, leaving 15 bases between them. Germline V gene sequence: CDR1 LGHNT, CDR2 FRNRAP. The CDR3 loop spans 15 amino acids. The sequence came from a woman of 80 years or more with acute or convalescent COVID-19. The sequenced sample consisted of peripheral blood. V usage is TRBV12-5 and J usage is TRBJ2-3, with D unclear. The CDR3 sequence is CASGFGGLGEDTQYF. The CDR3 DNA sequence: TGTGCTAGTGGTTTCGGCGGCCTCGGTGAAGATACGCAGTATTTT. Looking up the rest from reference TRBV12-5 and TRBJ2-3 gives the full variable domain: DARVTQTPRHKVTEMGQEVTMRCQPILGHNTVFWYRQTMMQGLELLAYFRNRAPLDDSGMPKDRFSAEMPDATLATLKIQPSEPRDSAVYFCASGFGGLGEDTQYFGPGTRLTVL.